The 21 T cell receptor beta chains below come from one sample, sequenced in a study of cytomegalovirus exposure and HLA in healthy donors. PCR employed 60 Vbeta and 13 Jbeta primers. Sequencing was performed with immunoSEQ multiplex PCR; in TCRdb, only in-frame clones are kept and a portion is missing. The sample has roughly 160,000 clones, 70% to 80% seen once. Source material: PBMCs. These TCRs come from a man in his forties in good health and CMV-seronegative.

CDR3 amino acids: CASSLLSGHTEAFF. The CDR3 region has the DNA TGTGCCAGCAGTTTATTATCAGGGCACACTGAAGCTTTCTTT. This rearrangement joins TRBV27 to TRBJ1-1; tentative D call: TRBD1 (5 bases). CDR3 length: 14 amino acids. The germline gives CDR1 MNHEY, CDR2 SMNVEV (reference sequence). Between the trimmed V and J ends, which lost 1 base and 3 bases, there was a span of 9 bases.

In this sample, this clone turned up a few times. V and J are TRBV11-2 and TRBJ2-1; D might be TRBD1 (6 bases). CDR1 SGHAT and CDR2 FQNNGV come from the germline V gene. The V end lost 0 bases, the J end lost 4 bases, and 13 bases lay between the germline ends. The CDR3 covers 16 residues. This chain's CDR3 is CASSLDDRSLYNEQFF. As DNA, the CDR3 is TGTGCCAGCAGCTTAGACGACAGGTCCCTTTACAATGAGCAGTTCTTC.

CDR3 DNA sequence: TGTGCCAGCTCCGACATTTTCACCGGGGAGCTGTTTTTT. Translating gives CASSDIFTGELFF. V is TRBV18 and J is TRBJ2-2; no firm D call. Trimming took off 6 bases at V and 4 bases at J, with 9 bases between the two ends. Germline loops: CDR1 KGHSH, CDR2 LQKENI. The CDR3 sequence is 13 residues long.

This clone was found a few times. Germline is not matched at one junction end, which may reflect a read error. CDR3 sequence reads: CSSSSALFSGNTIYF. The DNA for the CDR3 is TGTTCCAGCAGCTCAGCCTTATTCTCTGGAAACACCATATATTTT. The chain couples TRBV7-9 to TRBJ1-3; no firm D call. Germline V gene data show CDR1 as SEHNR and CDR2 as FQNEAQ (reference sequence). The CDR3 runs to 15 residues.

The chain recombines TRBV7-2 with TRBJ1-5, with a possible D match to TRBD1 (6 bases). This CDR3 has 17 residues. The V and J ends lost 3 bases and 6 bases respectively, with 21 bases between them. In germline, CDR1 is SGHTA, CDR2 FQGNSA. The CDR3 DNA is TGTGCCAGCAGCTTGGGGGCTGGGGGTGAGTCGGGTCAGCCCCAGCATTTT. Its translation: CASSLGAGGESGQPQHF.

J is TRBJ1-2 and V is TRBV5-1; 11 bases are a match to TRBD1. Germline V gene data show CDR1 as SGHRS and CDR2 as YFSETQ. The CDR3 sequence is 15 residues long. V lost 4 bases and J lost 4; bases outside the gene matches: 6. The CDR3 sequence: CASSLPGQGGYGYTF. The CDR3 coding sequence is TGCGCCAGCAGCCTACCGGGACAGGGGGGCTATGGCTACACCTTC.

The V and J genes are TRBV11-2 and TRBJ2-6, with 7 bases that match TRBD1. The CDR3 sequence is 18 residues long. Germline trimming cut 4 bases from V and 0 bases from J; bases unmatched to any gene: 9. Germline loops: CDR1 SGHAT, CDR2 FQNNGV. This chain's CDR3 is CASSSLTGSSSGANVLTF. DNA for the CDR3: TGTGCCAGCAGCTCACTGACAGGGTCGAGCTCTGGGGCCAACGTCCTGACTTTC. The whole variable domain, filled in from reference TRBV11-2 and TRBJ2-6, reads EAGVAQSPRYKIIEKRQSVAFWCNPISGHATLYWYQQILGQGPKLLIQFQNNGVVDDSQLPKDRFSAERLKGVDSTLKIQPAKLEDSAVYLCASSSLTGSSSGANVLTFGAGSRLTVL.

This clone was seen more than once but under ten times. The genes are TRBV28 and TRBJ2-7; D call uncertain. V was shortened by 3 bases and J by 2 bases, with 11 bases between the two germline ends. Germline CDR1 MDHEN, CDR2 SYDVKM. The CDR3 runs to 14 residues. The CDR3 nucleotides read TGTGCCAGCAGTTTTCCCAGAATACCCTACGAGCAGTACTTC. This codes for CASSFPRIPYEQYF.

CDR3 nucleotides: TGTGCCAGCAGCTCTTCACAGGGGTTAGGAAACACCATATATTTT. It codes for CASSSSQGLGNTIYF. The chain has TRBV5-6 and TRBJ1-3; TRBD1 agrees at 7 bases. The junction had 7 bases not matched to a gene; V was cut back by 3 bases and J by 4 bases. CDR1 is SGHDT, CDR2 YYEEEE, per germline. The CDR3 totals 15 residues. The full variable domain, its missing parts supplied by reference TRBV5-6 and TRBJ1-3, is DAGVTQSPTHLIKTRGQQVTLRCSPKSGHDTVSWYQQALGQGPQFIFQYYEEEERQRGNFPDRFSGHQFPNYSSELNVNALLLGDSALYLCASSSSQGLGNTIYFGEGSWLTVV.

The rearrangement uses TRBV19 and TRBJ1-2, with TRBD1 as a possible D gene (6 bases). Per the germline V gene, CDR1 is LNHDA and CDR2 is SQIVND (reference sequence). V was shortened by 5 bases and J by 4 bases, with 14 bases between the two germline ends. This CDR3 contains 14 residues. As DNA, the CDR3 is TGTGCCAGTAGTGGACGACAGGCCTCCTATGGCTACACCTTC. Amino acid sequence: CASSGRQASYGYTF.

In its sample, this clone was seen a few times. J is TRBJ2-1 and V is TRBV27, with 9 nucleotides matching TRBD2. V lost 7 bases and J lost 7; bases outside the gene matches: 8. The CDR3 contains 14 residues. Germline V gene lookup returns CDR1 MNHEY and CDR2 SMNVEV (reference sequence). CDR3 bases: TGTGCCAGCACTACGGTAGCGGGAGTGAATGAGCAGTTCTTC. This gives the protein CASTTVAGVNEQFF.

The rearrangement links TRBV6-5 to TRBJ2-1; TRBD2 matches 7 bases. With 8 bases clipped from V and 9 bases from J, the junction kept 13 bases outside the gene matches. CDR1 and CDR2 from the germline V gene are MNHEY and SVGAGI. The CDR3 runs to 14 residues. CDR3 amino acids: CASGLGGSGREQFF. The CDR3, as DNA: TGTGCCAGCGGTCTAGGCGGGAGTGGGCGTGAGCAGTTCTTC.

This chain uses TRBV4-2 with TRBJ2-7, with 8 bases fitting TRBD1. The ends lost 4 bases at V and 1 base at J; junction bases unmatched: 9. In germline, CDR1 is LGHNA, CDR2 YNFKEQ. This CDR3 is 16 amino acids long. CDR3 sequence: CASSLTGQGISYEQYF. CDR3 nucleotides: TGTGCCAGCAGCCTAACTGGACAGGGAATTTCCTACGAGCAGTACTTC.

The chain has TRBV21-1 and TRBJ1-2. TRBV21-1 is a recognized pseudogene. The CDR3 runs to 13 residues. The DNA of the CDR3 is TGTGCCAGCAGCAAAGCTCCTTACTGCGGCTACACCTTC. Protein: CASSKAPYCGYTF.

The V call is TRBV10-1, the J call TRBJ1-5; TRBD1 is a possible D gene (5 bases). Trimming cost V 3 bases and J 0 bases, with 12 bases left between them. Germline-derived CDR1 and CDR2 are WNHNN and SYGVQD (reference sequence). This CDR3 contains 16 residues. CDR3 in DNA: TGCGCCAGCAGTGACCCGGGCGGGGGTAGCAATCAGCCCCAGCATTTT. Translated: CASSDPGGGSNQPQHF.

The CDR3 protein is CSVSRLAGVTDTQYF. DNA of the CDR3: TGCAGCGTATCCCGACTAGCGGGAGTCACGGATACGCAGTATTTT. This rearrangement joins TRBV29-1 to TRBJ2-3; 12 bases fit TRBD2. V was clipped by 6 bases and J by 6 bases; unmatched bases: 10. Germline CDR1 is SQVTM and CDR2 is ANQGSEA. The CDR3 covers 15 residues.

This clone was observed a handful of times. The V call is TRBV6-1, the J call TRBJ2-3; tentatively, D is TRBD2 (5 bases). Germline V lookup: CDR1 MNHNS, CDR2 SASEGT. The CDR3 is made up of 13 amino acids. V lost 8 bases, J lost 3 bases, and 12 bases lay in between. CDR3 residues: CASAARGTDTQYF. The CDR3, as DNA: TGTGCCAGCGCGGCTAGAGGGACAGATACGCAGTATTTT.

The chain uses TRBV27 and TRBJ2-1; TRBD1 agrees at 9 bases. From germline, CDR1 is MNHEY and CDR2 SMNVEV (reference sequence). Trimming took 0 bases from V and 9 from J; bases not matched to a gene: 6. The CDR3 consists of 15 residues. The CDR3 protein is CASSLSDRGVSEQFF. CDR3 DNA sequence: TGTGCCAGCAGTTTATCGGACAGGGGTGTGAGTGAGCAGTTCTTC.

V gene TRBV5-1 combines with J gene TRBJ1-3; TRBD1 matches 7 bases. Germline V gives CDR1 SGHRS, CDR2 YFSETQ. The V and J ends lost 0 bases and 4 bases, in that order; junction bases with no gene match: 1. There are 14 residues in the CDR3. This CDR3 is CASSLGQGGNTIYF. The CDR3 nucleotides are TGCGCCAGCAGCTTGGGACAGGGCGGAAACACCATATATTTT.

The V gene is TRBV5-6, the J gene TRBJ2-7, with 7 bases lining up with TRBD1. CDR3 length equals 14 residues. Germline V CDR1 and CDR2: SGHDT, YYEEEE. V shed 2 bases, J shed 0 bases, and the junction held 2 bases outside the gene matches. The CDR3 DNA sequence: TGTGCCAGCAGCTTCCAGGGGGTCTCCTACGAGCAGTACTTC. Translating it yields CASSFQGVSYEQYF.

Comments on this clone: The junction departs from germline at one end; a sequencing error may be responsible. This chain links TRBV10-3 with TRBJ2-6; 11 positions agree with TRBD2. Per the germline V gene, CDR1 is ENHRY and CDR2 is SYGVKD. This CDR3 has 16 residues. CDR3 sequence reads: CATTGLAVSGANGLTF. The CDR3 DNA reads as TGTGCCACCACGGGACTAGCGGTCTCTGGGGCCAACGGCCTGACTTTC.